These 7 T cell receptor beta chains were sequenced from one sample in a study of T cell clonotyping in hematopoietic cell transplantation. Sequenced by immunoSEQ multiplex PCR; TCRdb stores in-frame clones only, minus some. This sample carries tens of thousands of clones, 85% of them seen once, and the ten largest clones take less than 3%. The time point denotes: recipient sample about 28 days before transplant, after cytoreduction. Sequences were derived from peripheral blood mononuclear cells, sampled before stem cell transplant. These receptors all stem from a man in his sixties with acute myeloid leukemia. Some clones in this sample may be carry-over from other donors' samples.

The gene calls are TRBV4-3 and TRBJ2-7; no clear D. Germline V lookup: CDR1 LGHNA, CDR2 YSLEER. There are 13 residues in the CDR3. The V gene lost 1 base and the J gene lost 3 bases, with 7 bases spanning the gap. CDR3 residues: CASSQGQIYEQYF. Here the CDR3 DNA reads TGCGCCAGCAGCCAAGGTCAGATCTACGAGCAGTACTTC.

The chain couples TRBV11-3 to TRBJ2-5, with 11 positions matching TRBD1. CDR1 is SGHNT, CDR2 YENEEA, per germline. This CDR3 is built from 16 residues. With 5 bases clipped from V and 3 bases from J, the junction kept 8 bases outside the gene matches. This chain's CDR3 is CASSERTGGMEETQYF. CDR3 DNA: TGTGCCAGCAGCGAACGGACAGGGGGCATGGAAGAGACCCAGTACTTC.

This chain uses TRBV5-4 with TRBJ1-3; 7 bases are a match to TRBD1. CDR3 length: 14 residues. Germline V gene sequence: CDR1 SGHNT, CDR2 YYREEE (reference sequence). V trimming: 4 bases; J trimming: 13 bases; junction bases outside the gene matches: 14. The CDR3 DNA is TGTGCCAGCAGCCCGACCGGGACAGCGAATCCTATATATTTT. This translates into CASSPTGTANPIYF.

This chain connects TRBV5-4 to TRBJ2-3; 8 bases are a match to TRBD1. The CDR3 totals 14 residues. Germline values: CDR1 SGHNT, CDR2 YYREEE (reference sequence). Germline trimming cut 4 bases from V and 0 bases from J; bases unmatched to any gene: 1. The chain's CDR3 is CASSGDRSTDTQYF. As DNA, the CDR3 is TGTGCCAGCAGCGGGGACAGGAGCACAGATACGCAGTATTTT.

This chain joins TRBV5-4 and TRBJ2-1, with TRBD2 matching 12 bases. Germline trimming cut 2 bases from V and 0 bases from J; bases unmatched to any gene: 6. The CDR3 has 18 amino acids. Germline CDR1 is SGHNT and CDR2 is YYREEE (reference sequence). The CDR3 nucleotides are TGTGCCAGCAGCTTTACTAGCGGGGGGTCTAGCTCCTACAATGAGCAGTTCTTC. This encodes CASSFTSGGSSSYNEQFF.

This chain connects TRBV25-1 to TRBJ1-4, with a tentative D call TRBD1 (5 bases). Trimming removed 5 bases from V and 8 bases from J, with 21 bases in between. The germline gives CDR1 MGHDK, CDR2 SYGVNS. The CDR3 length is 16 residues. The CDR3 coding sequence is TGTGCCAGCAGTCCCCCTCTCGGGGCCACGGGGGAAAAACTGTTTTTT. Translated, it gives CASSPPLGATGEKLFF.

This clone was found once. The chain has TRBV11-2 and TRBJ1-2, with 9 bases lining up with TRBD1. The J segment lost 0 bases and the V segment lost 4 bases, leaving 3 bases of the junction unmatched. This CDR3 has 15 residues. CDR1 is SGHAT and CDR2 is FQNNGV in the germline V gene. The CDR3: CASSSGTGPNYGYTF. The CDR3 DNA follows: TGTGCCAGCAGCTCCGGGACAGGGCCTAACTATGGCTACACCTTC.